The 25 T cell receptor beta chains reported below all come from one sample, sequenced in a study of blood T cells in healthy people across ages. Primers used in a second PCR of about 6 to 12 cycles were a sample-barcoded 5' primer and a J-beta primer mix. TCRdb processed the 5' RACE reads anew with MiXCR; each CDR3 protein has one entry. Of about 1.6 million distinct CDR3 sequences listed, roughly 30% were seen once; the top ten hold about 11%. Sequences were obtained from blood. Every receptor here comes from a woman under 40 in good health.

This clonotype has just a few counts. The chain combines TRBV12-3 or TRBV12-4 with TRBJ2-3, with unresolved D. Trimming removed 3 bases at V and 3 bases at J, with 10 bases between. The CDR3 spans 14 residues. The CDR3 spells CASSLLLGTDTQYF. CDR3 nucleotides: TGTGCCAGCAGTTTGCTCTTGGGGACAGATACGCAGTATTTT.

The chain employs TRBV7-3 and TRBJ2-3; D is tentatively TRBD1 or TRBD2 (5 bases each). CDR3 length equals 16 residues. V was trimmed by 5 bases and J by 1 base, leaving 16 bases between them. From germline, CDR1 is SGHTA and CDR2 FQGTGA. The CDR3 nucleotides are TGTGCCAGCAGCGCCGGAGGCAGGGTGGGCACAGATACGCAGTATTTT. Protein: CASSAGGRVGTDTQYF.

This clonotype occurred a few times. V gene TRBV15 combines with J gene TRBJ2-7, with 8 bases fitting TRBD1. Unmatched junction bases numbered 12, after V lost 8 bases and J lost 6 bases. Germline V lookup: CDR1 LNHNV, CDR2 YYDKDF (reference sequence). This CDR3 is built from 14 residues. The CDR3 protein is CATSQGGSSPEQYF. The CDR3 DNA sequence: TGTGCCACCTCACAGGGGGGTTCCTCACCCGAGCAGTACTTC. Supplemented by reference TRBV15 and TRBJ2-7, the full variable domain reads DAMVIQNPRYQVTQFGKPVTLSCSQTLNHNVMYWYQQKSSQAPKLLFHYYDKDFNNEADTPDNFQSRRPNTSFCFLDIRSPGLGDTAMYLCATSQGGSSPEQYFGPGTRLTVT.

This chain uses TRBV20-1 with TRBJ1-2; tentatively, D is TRBD1 (5 bases). Germline lookup yields CDR1 DFQATT and CDR2 SNEGSKA (reference sequence). CDR3 size: 12 residues. V lost 0 bases and J lost 5, with 7 bases in between. The CDR3 loop reads CSARETEYGYTF. CDR3 sequence (DNA): TGCAGTGCTAGAGAGACAGAATATGGCTACACCTTC.

The count of this clonotype is one. Germline and junction disagree at one end, which may indicate a read error. This sequence joins TRBV29-1 and TRBJ1-2; 7 bases align to TRBD1. Germline loops: CDR1 SQVTM, CDR2 ANQGSEA. The CDR3 spans 13 residues. CDR3 sequence reads: CSVRWDSSYGHTF. CDR3 bases: TGCAGCGTCCGTTGGGACAGTTCCTATGGCCACACCTTC.

The genes are TRBV2 and TRBJ2-1; 9 nucleotides match TRBD2. This CDR3 contains 15 residues. CDR1 and CDR2 from the germline V gene are SNHLY and FYNNEI. V gave up 7 bases and J gave up 5 bases; unmatched junction bases: 9. The CDR3 nucleotides are TGTGCCAGCATGGGGGGCGGGGGGGCGAACAATGAGCAGTTCTTC. Translating gives CASMGGGGANNEQFF.

On this clonotype itself: An end of the junction differs from the germline gene, which may be a read error. The chain joins TRBV9 to TRBJ2-5; perhaps D is TRBD1 or TRBD2 (6 bases each). The DNA end lines up better with TRBJ2-7; the J call may be wrong. The CDR3 is 15 amino acids. Germline CDR1 reads SGDLS; CDR2 reads YYNGEE. The CDR3 DNA is TGTGCCAGCAGCGTAGGCGGGGACACTTCCTGCGAGCAGTACTTC. Protein: CASSVGGDTSCEQYF.

The J gene is TRBJ2-7, the V gene TRBV28; 10 bases map to TRBD1. V trimming: 6 bases; J trimming: 0 bases; junction bases outside the gene matches: 8. The CDR3 totals 16 residues. The germline V gene has CDR1 MDHEN and CDR2 SYDVKM. DNA of the CDR3: TGTGCCAGCAGGGACAGGGGGACAAGTATCTCCTACGAGCAGTACTTC. Translating it yields CASRDRGTSISYEQYF.

About this clonotype: At one of its ends the junction is not consistent with the germline gene, which may arise from a read error. This chain connects TRBV3-1 to TRBJ2-3; D gene unclear. The CDR3 is made up of 12 amino acids. From germline, CDR1 is LGHDT and CDR2 YNNKEL (reference sequence). The CDR3 nucleotides read TGTGCCAGCAGCCAAGCGCCAGATGCGCAGTATTTT. This gives the protein CASSQAPDAQYF.

This chain links TRBV28 with TRBJ2-1; 8 positions agree with TRBD2. This CDR3 comprises 16 residues. Germline CDR1 MDHEN, CDR2 SYDVKM. V shed 4 bases and J 5 bases; nucleotides not matched to a gene: 10. The CDR3 nucleotides are TGTGCCAGCAGTTGGGGACTAGTGGGGGAGAACAATGAGCAGTTCTTC. Translating gives CASSWGLVGENNEQFF.

This clonotype was seen a few times. The chain recombines TRBV7-2 with TRBJ1-5; no clear D. The CDR3 totals 14 residues. Trimming removed 0 bases at V and 4 bases at J, with 7 bases between. In germline, CDR1 is SGHTA, CDR2 FQGNSA. CDR3 coding DNA: TGTGCCAGCAGCTTAGCGGGGTGGAATCAGCCCCAGCATTTT. The encoded protein is CASSLAGWNQPQHF. Full variable domain (outside the CDR3, taken from reference TRBV7-2 and TRBJ1-5): GAGVSQSPSNKVTEKGKDVELRCDPISGHTALYWYRQSLGQGLEFLIYFQGNSAPDKSGLPSDRFSAERTGGSVSTLTIQRTQQEDSAVYLCASSLAGWNQPQHFGDGTRLSIL.

This clonotype occurred a few times. The chain carries TRBV6-1 and TRBJ2-7; the match to TRBD1 covers 10 bases. Trimming at V came to 10 bases and at J to 5 bases, leaving 14 bases not matched to a gene. Germline V gene data show CDR1 as MNHNS and CDR2 as SASEGT. CDR3 size: 15 residues. In DNA, the CDR3 is TGTGCCACCACCCTGAGCGGGACAGGGGACGACGAGCAGTACTTC. This sequence encodes CATTLSGTGDDEQYF.

This chain uses TRBV13 with TRBJ2-3, with 10 bases identical to TRBD2. Germline V gives CDR1 PRHDT, CDR2 FYEKMQ (reference sequence). V trimming: 8 bases; J trimming: 5 bases; junction bases outside the gene matches: 10. The CDR3 runs to 15 residues. CDR3 in DNA: TGTGCCAGCTTTAAAGCGGGGGGGCCTGGAGATACGCAGTATTTT. Translated: CASFKAGGPGDTQYF.

This clonotype was detected only a few times. The chain employs TRBV7-8 and TRBJ1-1, with no clear D. The CDR3 is made up of 16 amino acids. Trimming removed 3 bases at V and 0 bases at J, with 14 bases between. The germline CDR1 and CDR2 sequences are SGHVS and FQNEAQ. The CDR3 DNA is TGTGCCAGCAGCTTGGAGTCGCTGTTCATGAACACTGAAGCTTTCTTT. Encoded protein: CASSLESLFMNTEAFF. Using reference TRBV7-8 and TRBJ1-1 for the parts outside the CDR3, the full variable domain is GAGVSQSPRYKVAKRGQDVALRCDPISGHVSLFWYQQALGQGPEFLTYFQNEAQLDKSGLPSDRFFAERPEGSVSTLKIQRTQQEDSAVYLCASSLESLFMNTEAFFGQGTRLTVV.

This clonotype appeared a few times. The rearrangement joins TRBV30 to TRBJ1-2, with TRBD1 matching over 9 bases. The junction had 8 bases not matched to a gene; V was cut back by 1 base and J by 2 bases. The CDR3 contains 16 residues. Looked up from germline, CDR1 is GTSNPN and CDR2 is SVGIG (reference sequence). Here the CDR3 DNA reads TGTGCCTGGAGTGGACCCCGGACAGGGGAAAACTATGGCTACACCTTC. This codes for CAWSGPRTGENYGYTF.

In its sample, this clonotype was seen a few times. V usage is TRBV20-1 and J usage is TRBJ1-1, with 9 nucleotides matching TRBD1. The trim removed 7 bases at V and 7 bases at J, leaving 10 bases unmatched. The CDR3 covers 13 residues. Germline CDR1 and CDR2: DFQATT and SNEGSKA (reference sequence). CDR3 loop: CSEHRGPGGEAFF. For the CDR3, the DNA is TGCAGTGAGCACAGGGGGCCGGGGGGTGAAGCTTTCTTT.

On this clonotype itself: With a much larger clone just one base away, this may be a read error. In nucleotides, the CDR3 is TGCGCCAGCAGCCCCGGCGCAGCAGGCGAGACCCAGTACTTC. It codes for CASSPGAAGETQYF. The genes are TRBV4-1 and TRBJ2-5; D ambiguous. Germline V gene sequence: CDR1 MGHRA, CDR2 YSYEKL. CDR3 length: 14 residues. Deletions cut 4 bases from V and 5 bases from J, with 14 bases between.

This chain uses TRBV6-1 with TRBJ2-7, with a tentative D call TRBD2 (7 bases). The CDR3 is 16 residues long. Germline V gene sequence: CDR1 MNHNS, CDR2 SASEGT. Trimming removed 5 bases at V and 0 bases at J, with 17 bases between. Written as DNA, the CDR3 is TGTGCCAGCAGTACAAGGGGGGGAATCAACTCCTACGAGCAGTACTTC. Amino acid sequence: CASSTRGGINSYEQYF.

This clonotype turned up a few times. The chain uses TRBV7-6 and TRBJ2-7; TRBD1 agrees at 8 bases. CDR3 size: 15 residues. Germline lookup yields CDR1 SGHVS and CDR2 FNYEAQ. Trimming removed 2 bases from V and 5 bases from J; junction bases left unmatched: 8. In DNA, the CDR3 is TGTGCCAGCAGCTTAAGACAGGGGCTTCACGACGAGCAGTACTTC. Translation gives CASSLRQGLHDEQYF.

V is TRBV5-1 and J is TRBJ2-7, with 12 bases lining up with TRBD1. The CDR3 consists of 17 residues. Trimming cost V 1 base and J 6 bases; bases outside gene matches: 11. The germline CDR1 and CDR2 sequences are SGHRS and YFSETQ. CDR3 loop: CASSLRVLGQGAVEQYF. CDR3 nucleotide sequence: TGCGCCAGCAGCTTGAGGGTCCTGGGACAGGGGGCTGTCGAGCAGTACTTC.

At least ten counts were recorded for this clonotype. The genes are TRBV20-1 and TRBJ2-7; 10 bases align to TRBD1. The CDR3 consists of 19 residues. The trim removed 5 bases at V and 0 bases at J, leaving 19 bases unmatched. Germline-derived CDR1 and CDR2 are DFQATT and SNEGSKA (reference sequence). The CDR3, as DNA: TGCAGTGCTGCCGGTCCCGGGACAGGGGCCTTGAAGAGCTCCTACGAGCAGTACTTC. Translating it yields CSAAGPGTGALKSSYEQYF.

This clonotype was observed a few times. This chain links TRBV5-1 with TRBJ1-1; 9 nucleotides line up with TRBD1. From germline, CDR1 is SGHRS and CDR2 YFSETQ. Germline trimming cut 4 bases from V and 7 bases from J; bases unmatched to any gene: 8. The CDR3 spans 14 residues. The CDR3 DNA sequence: TGCGCCAGCAGCCGGGGACAGGGAAGGGATGAAGCTTTCTTT. Residues: CASSRGQGRDEAFF.

This clonotype has more than one count but fewer than ten. The chain has TRBV24-1 and TRBJ2-1; D possibly corresponds to TRBD1 (5 bases). The germline gives CDR1 KGHDR, CDR2 SFDVKD. The CDR3 is made up of 15 amino acids. V was shortened by 3 bases and J by 2 bases, with 10 bases between the two germline ends. CDR3 bases: TGTGCCACCAGTGATAGGGGCGCACCCTACAATGAGCAGTTCTTC. It is translated as CATSDRGAPYNEQFF.

Turning to this clonotype: Sequence at one end of the junction differs from germline and may be a read error. This chain connects TRBV7-2 to TRBJ2-1; TRBD2 matches at 8 bases. The germline V gene has CDR1 SGHTA and CDR2 FQGNSA. The CDR3 is 15 residues long. The CDR3 DNA sequence: TGTGCCAGCAGCTTAAGCGGGAGCTCCTACGATGAGCAGTTCTTC. It codes for CASSLSGSSYDEQFF.

This clonotype was seen just once. This chain connects TRBV5-1 to TRBJ2-1, with TRBD2 as a possible D gene (5 bases). Germline CDR1 reads SGHRS; CDR2 reads YFSETQ. CDR3 length equals 15 residues. The germline V and J ends were trimmed by 2 bases and 5 bases, with 14 bases remaining between them. CDR3 protein: CASSLLGTYNNEQFF. CDR3 nucleotide sequence: TGCGCCAGCAGCTTACTAGGCACCTACAACAATGAGCAGTTCTTC.